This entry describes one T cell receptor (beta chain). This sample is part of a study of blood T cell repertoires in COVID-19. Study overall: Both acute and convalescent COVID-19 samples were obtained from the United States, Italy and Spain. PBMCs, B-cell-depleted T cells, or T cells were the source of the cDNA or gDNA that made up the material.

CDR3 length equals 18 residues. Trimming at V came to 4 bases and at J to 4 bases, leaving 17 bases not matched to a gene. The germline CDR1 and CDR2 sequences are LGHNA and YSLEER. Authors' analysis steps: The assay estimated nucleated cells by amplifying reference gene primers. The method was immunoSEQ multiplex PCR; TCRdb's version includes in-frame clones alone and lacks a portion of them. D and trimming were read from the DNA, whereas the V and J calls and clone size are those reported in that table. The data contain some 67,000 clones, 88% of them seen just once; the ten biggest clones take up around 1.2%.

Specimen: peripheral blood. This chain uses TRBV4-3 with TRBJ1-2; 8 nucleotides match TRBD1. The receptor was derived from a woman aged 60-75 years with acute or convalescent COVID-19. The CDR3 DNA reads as TGCGCCAGCAGCCCCCAACCTCACGAACAGGGGGTGGGCTATGGCTACACCTTC. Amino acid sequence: CASSPQPHEQGVGYGYTF.